The T cell receptor (beta chain) described here comes from a study of blood T cell repertoires in COVID-19. Turning to the study itself: The analysed material was cDNA or gDNA that came from T cells, B-cell-depleted T cells, or PBMCs.

Only in-frame clones appear in the TCRdb table, and some are missing; sequencing was by immunoSEQ multiplex PCR. Of about 370,000 clones in the sample, more than 80% were seen once. Looked up from germline, CDR1 is SNHLY and CDR2 is FYNNEI. The CDR3 has 15 amino acids. V was trimmed by 2 bases and J by 4 bases, leaving 15 bases between them. The chain combines TRBV2 with TRBJ2-7; a weak D match, TRBD2 (5 bases). The receptor's source is a woman younger than 45 with COVID-19, enrolled during active disease. Specimen: peripheral blood. CDR3 sequence: CASSERQILAYEQYV. Here the CDR3 DNA reads TGTGCCAGCAGTGAACGTCAAATTTTAGCGTACGAGCAGTACGTC.